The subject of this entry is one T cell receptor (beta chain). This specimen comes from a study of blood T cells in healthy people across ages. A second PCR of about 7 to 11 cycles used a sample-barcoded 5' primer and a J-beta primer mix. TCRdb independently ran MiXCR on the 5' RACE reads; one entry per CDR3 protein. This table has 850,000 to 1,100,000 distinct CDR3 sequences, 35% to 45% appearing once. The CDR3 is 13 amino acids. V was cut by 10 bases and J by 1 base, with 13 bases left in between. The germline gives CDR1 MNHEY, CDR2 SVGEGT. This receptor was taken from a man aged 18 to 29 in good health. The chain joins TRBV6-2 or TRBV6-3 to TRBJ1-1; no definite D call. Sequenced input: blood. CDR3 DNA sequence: TGTGCCACCACCCAGACACCGAACACTGAAGCTTTCTTT. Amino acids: CATTQTPNTEAFF.